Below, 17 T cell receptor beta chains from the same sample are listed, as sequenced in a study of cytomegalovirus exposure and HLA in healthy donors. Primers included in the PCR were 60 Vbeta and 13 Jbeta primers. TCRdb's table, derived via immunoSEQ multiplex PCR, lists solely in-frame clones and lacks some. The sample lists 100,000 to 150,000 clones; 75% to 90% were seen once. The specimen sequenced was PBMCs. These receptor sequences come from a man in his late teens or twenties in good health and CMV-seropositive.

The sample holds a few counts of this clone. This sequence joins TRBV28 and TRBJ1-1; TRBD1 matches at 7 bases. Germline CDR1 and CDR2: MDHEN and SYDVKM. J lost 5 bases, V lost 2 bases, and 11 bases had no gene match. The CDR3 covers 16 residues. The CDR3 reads CASSLEVGGQWTEAFF. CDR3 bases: TGTGCCAGCAGTTTAGAAGTAGGGGGACAGTGGACTGAAGCTTTCTTT.

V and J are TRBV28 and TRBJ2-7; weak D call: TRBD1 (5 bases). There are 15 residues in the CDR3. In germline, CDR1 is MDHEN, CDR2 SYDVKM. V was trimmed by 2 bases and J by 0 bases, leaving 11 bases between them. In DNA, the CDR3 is TGTGCCAGCAGTTTACGGACCGACAGCTCCTACGAGCAGTACTTC. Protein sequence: CASSLRTDSSYEQYF.

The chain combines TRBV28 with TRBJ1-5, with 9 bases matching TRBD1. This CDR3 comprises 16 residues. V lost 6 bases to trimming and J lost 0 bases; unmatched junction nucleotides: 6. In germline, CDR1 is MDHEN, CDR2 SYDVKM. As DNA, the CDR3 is TGTGCCAGCAGCAGGACAGGGGCCTATAGCAATCAGCCCCAGCATTTT. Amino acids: CASSRTGAYSNQPQHF.

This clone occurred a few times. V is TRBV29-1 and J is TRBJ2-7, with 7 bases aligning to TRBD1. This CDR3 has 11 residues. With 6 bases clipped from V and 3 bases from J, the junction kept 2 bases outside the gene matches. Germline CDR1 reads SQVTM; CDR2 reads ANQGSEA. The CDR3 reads CSVQGVYEQYF. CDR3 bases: TGCAGCGTCCAGGGGGTCTACGAGCAGTACTTC.

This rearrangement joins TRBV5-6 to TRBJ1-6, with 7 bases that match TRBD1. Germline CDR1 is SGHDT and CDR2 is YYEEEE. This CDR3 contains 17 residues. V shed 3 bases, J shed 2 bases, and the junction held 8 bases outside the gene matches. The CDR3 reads CASSSGGTDPYNSPLHF. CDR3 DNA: TGTGCCAGCAGCTCGGGAGGGACAGATCCCTATAATTCACCCCTCCACTTT.

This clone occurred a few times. The CDR3 loop reads CASSQELAGVTYEQYF. The CDR3, as DNA: TGTGCCAGCAGCCAAGAGCTAGCGGGGGTGACCTACGAGCAGTACTTC. V and J are TRBV4-2 and TRBJ2-7; 10 bases match TRBD2. Germline V gives CDR1 LGHNA, CDR2 YNFKEQ. J lost 2 bases, V lost 0 bases, and 4 bases had no gene match. The CDR3 is 16 amino acids.

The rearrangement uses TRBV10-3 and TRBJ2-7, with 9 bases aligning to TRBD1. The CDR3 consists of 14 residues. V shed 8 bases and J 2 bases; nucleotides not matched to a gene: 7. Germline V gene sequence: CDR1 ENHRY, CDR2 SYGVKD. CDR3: CAILRDRDPYEQYF. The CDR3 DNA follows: TGTGCCATCCTCCGGGACAGGGATCCCTACGAGCAGTACTTC.

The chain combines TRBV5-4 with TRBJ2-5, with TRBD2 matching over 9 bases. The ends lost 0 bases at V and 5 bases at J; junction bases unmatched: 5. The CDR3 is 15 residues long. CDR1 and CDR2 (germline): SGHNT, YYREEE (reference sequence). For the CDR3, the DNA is TGTGCCAGCAGCTTGGTCGCGGGGGGGCAGGAGACCCAGTACTTC. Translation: CASSLVAGGQETQYF.

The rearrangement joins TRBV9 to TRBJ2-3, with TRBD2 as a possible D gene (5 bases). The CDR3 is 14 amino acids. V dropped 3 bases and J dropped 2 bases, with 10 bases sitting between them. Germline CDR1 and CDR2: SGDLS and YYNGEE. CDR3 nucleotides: TGTGCCAGCAGCGGAGGACTTACCACAGATACGCAGTATTTT. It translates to CASSGGLTTDTQYF.

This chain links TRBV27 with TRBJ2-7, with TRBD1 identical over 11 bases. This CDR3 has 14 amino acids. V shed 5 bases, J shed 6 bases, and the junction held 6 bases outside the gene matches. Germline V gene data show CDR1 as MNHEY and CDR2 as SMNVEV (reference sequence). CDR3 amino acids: CASSRTGGRSEQYF. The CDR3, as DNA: TGTGCCAGCAGTAGGACAGGGGGCCGTAGCGAGCAGTACTTC.

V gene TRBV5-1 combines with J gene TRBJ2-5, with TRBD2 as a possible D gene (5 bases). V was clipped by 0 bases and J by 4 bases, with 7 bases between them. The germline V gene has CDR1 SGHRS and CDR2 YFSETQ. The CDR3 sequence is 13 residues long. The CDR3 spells CASSLAGLETQYF. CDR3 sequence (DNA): TGCGCCAGCAGCTTGGCGGGGTTAGAGACCCAGTACTTC. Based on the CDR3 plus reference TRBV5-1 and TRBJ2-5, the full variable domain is KAGVTQTPRYLIKTRGQQVTLSCSPISGHRSVSWYQQTPGQGLQFLFEYFSETQRNKGNFPGRFSGRQFSNSRSEMNVSTLELGDSALYLCASSLAGLETQYFGPGTRLLVL.

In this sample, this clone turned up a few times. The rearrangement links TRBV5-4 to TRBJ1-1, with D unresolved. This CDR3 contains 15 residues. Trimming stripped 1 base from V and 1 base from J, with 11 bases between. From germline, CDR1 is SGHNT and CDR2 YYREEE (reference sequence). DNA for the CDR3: TGTGCCAGCAGCTTGTTTCCCGGAGGGAACACTGAAGCTTTCTTT. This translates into CASSLFPGGNTEAFF.

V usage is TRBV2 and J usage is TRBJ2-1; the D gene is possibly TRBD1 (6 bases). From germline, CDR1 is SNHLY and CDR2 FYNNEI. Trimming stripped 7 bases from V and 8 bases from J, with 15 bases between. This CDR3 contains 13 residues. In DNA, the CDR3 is TGTGCCAGCACCTTCCTAGGGGGTGATGAGCAGTTCTTC. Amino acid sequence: CASTFLGGDEQFF.

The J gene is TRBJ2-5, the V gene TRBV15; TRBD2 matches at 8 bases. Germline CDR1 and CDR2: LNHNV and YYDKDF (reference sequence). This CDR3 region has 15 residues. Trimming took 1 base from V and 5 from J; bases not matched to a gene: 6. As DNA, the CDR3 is TGTGCCACCAGCAGAGCGGGGGGGCCTCGGGAGACCCAGTACTTC. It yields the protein CATSRAGGPRETQYF.

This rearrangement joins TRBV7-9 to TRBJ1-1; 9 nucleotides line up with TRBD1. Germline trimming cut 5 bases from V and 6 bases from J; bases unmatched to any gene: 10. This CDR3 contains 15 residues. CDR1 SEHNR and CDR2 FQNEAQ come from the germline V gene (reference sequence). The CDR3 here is CASSPGDRVRSEAFF. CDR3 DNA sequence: TGTGCCAGCAGCCCGGGGGACAGGGTACGTTCTGAAGCTTTCTTT. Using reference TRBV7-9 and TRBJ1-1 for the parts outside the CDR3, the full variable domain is DTGVSQNPRHKITKRGQNVTFRCDPISEHNRLYWYRQTLGQGPEFLTYFQNEAQLEKSRLLSDRFSAERPKGSFSTLEIQRTEQGDSAMYLCASSPGDRVRSEAFFGQGTRLTVV.

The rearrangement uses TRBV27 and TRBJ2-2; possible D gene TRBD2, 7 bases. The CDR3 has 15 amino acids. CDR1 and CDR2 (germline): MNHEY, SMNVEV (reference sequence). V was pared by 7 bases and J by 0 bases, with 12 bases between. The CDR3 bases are TGTGCCAGCACTTTCGGGGGGCCGAACACCGGGGAGCTGTTTTTT. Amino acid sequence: CASTFGGPNTGELFF.

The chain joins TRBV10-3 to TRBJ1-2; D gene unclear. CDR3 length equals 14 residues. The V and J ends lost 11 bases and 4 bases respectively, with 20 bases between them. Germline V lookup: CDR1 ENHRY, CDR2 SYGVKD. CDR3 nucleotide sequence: TGTGCCGTCCGACCGGCCGGGGAGAGCTATGGCTACACCTTC. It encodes CAVRPAGESYGYTF.